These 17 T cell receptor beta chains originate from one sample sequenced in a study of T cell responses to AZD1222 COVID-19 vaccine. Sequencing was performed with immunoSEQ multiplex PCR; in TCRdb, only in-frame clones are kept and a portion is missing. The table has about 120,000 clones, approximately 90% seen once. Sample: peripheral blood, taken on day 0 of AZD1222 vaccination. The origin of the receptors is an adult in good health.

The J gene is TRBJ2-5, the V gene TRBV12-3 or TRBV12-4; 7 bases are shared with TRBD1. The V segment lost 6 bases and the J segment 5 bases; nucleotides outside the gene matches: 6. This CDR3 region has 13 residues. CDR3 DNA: TGTGCCAGCAGCTCAGGGGGTTCGGAGACCCAGTACTTC. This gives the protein CASSSGGSETQYF.

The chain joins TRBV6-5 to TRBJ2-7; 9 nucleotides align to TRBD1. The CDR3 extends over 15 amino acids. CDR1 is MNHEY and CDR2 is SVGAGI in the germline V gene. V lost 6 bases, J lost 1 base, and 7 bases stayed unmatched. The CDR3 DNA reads TGTGCCAGCAGCACACAGGGGGCAAGATCCTACGAGCAGTACTTC. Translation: CASSTQGARSYEQYF.

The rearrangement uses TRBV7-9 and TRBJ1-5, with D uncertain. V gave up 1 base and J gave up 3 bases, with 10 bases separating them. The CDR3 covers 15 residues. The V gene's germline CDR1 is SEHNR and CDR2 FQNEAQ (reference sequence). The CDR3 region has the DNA TGTGCCAGCAGCTTAGACGGACGGAACAATCAGCCCCAGCATTTT. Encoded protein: CASSLDGRNNQPQHF.

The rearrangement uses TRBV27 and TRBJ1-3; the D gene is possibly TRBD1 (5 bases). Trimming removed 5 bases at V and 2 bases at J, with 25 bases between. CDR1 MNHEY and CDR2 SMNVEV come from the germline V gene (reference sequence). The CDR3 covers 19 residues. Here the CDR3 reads CASSPASMLLSGTGNTIYF. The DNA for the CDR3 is TGTGCCAGCAGTCCAGCGTCCATGCTGCTCTCAGGGACTGGAAACACCATATATTTT.

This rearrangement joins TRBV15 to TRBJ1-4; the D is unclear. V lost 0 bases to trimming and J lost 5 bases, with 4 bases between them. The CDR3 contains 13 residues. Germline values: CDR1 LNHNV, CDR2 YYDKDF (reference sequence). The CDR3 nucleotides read TGTGCCACCAGCAGAGATGCGAATGAAAAACTGTTTTTT. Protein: CATSRDANEKLFF.

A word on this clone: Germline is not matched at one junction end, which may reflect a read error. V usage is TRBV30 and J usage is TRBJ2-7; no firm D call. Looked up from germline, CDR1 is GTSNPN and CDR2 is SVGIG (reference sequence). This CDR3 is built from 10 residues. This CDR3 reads CAWSEGFTVF. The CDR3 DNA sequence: TGTGCCTGGAGTGAGGGTTTTACCGTCTTC.

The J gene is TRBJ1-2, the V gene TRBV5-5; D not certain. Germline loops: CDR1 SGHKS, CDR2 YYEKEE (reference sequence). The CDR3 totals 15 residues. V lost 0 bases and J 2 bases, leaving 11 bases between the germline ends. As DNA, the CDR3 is TGTGCCAGCAGCTTGGGGTCCAGGAAGAACTATGGCTACACCTTC. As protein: CASSLGSRKNYGYTF. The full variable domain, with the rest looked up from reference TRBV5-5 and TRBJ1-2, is DAGVTQSPTHLIKTRGQQVTLRCSPISGHKSVSWYQQVLGQGPQFIFQYYEKEERGRGNFPDRFSARQFPNYSSELNVNALLLGDSALYLCASSLGSRKNYGYTFGSGTRLTVV.

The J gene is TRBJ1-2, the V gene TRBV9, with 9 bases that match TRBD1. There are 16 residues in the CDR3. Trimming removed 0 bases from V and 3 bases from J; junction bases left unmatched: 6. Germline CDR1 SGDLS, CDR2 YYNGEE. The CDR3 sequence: CASSVGRTGEDYGYTF. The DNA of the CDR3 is TGTGCCAGCAGCGTAGGGAGGACAGGGGAGGACTATGGCTACACCTTC.

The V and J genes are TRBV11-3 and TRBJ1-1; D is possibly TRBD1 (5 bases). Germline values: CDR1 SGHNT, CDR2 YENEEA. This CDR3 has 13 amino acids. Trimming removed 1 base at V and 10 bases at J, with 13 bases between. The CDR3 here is CASSLGRPGRAFF. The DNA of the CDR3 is TGTGCCAGCAGCTTAGGGAGGCCAGGGCGAGCTTTCTTT.

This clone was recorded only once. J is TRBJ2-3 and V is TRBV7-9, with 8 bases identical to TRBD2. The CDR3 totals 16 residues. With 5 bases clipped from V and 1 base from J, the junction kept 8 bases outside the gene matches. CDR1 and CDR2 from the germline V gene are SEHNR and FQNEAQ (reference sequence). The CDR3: CASSPDGRGGTDTQYF. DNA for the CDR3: TGTGCCAGCAGCCCTGACGGGCGGGGGGGCACAGATACGCAGTATTTT.

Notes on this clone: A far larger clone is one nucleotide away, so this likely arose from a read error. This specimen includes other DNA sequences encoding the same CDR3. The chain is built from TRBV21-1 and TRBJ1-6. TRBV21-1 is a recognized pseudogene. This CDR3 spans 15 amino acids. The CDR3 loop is CASSPPGPGGSPLHF. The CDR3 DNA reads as TGTGCCAGCAGCCCCCCAGGACCGGGGGGCTCACCCCTCCACTTT.

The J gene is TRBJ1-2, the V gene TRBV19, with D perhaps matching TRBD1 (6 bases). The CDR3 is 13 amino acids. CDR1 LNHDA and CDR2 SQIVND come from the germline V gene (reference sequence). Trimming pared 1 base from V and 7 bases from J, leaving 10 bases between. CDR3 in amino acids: CASSIATGIGYTF. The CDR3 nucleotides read TGTGCCAGTAGTATAGCAACAGGGATTGGCTACACCTTC.

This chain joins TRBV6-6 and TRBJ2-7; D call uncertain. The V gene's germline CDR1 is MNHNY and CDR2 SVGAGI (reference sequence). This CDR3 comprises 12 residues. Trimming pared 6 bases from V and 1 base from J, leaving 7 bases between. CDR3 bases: TGTGCCAGCAGGACGGCGTCCTACGAGCAGTACTTC. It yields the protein CASRTASYEQYF.

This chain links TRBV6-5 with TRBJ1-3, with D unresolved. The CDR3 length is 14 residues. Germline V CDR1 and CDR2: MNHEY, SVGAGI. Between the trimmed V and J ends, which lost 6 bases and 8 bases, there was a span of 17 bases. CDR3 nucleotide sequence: TGTGCCAGCAGCTACCGGCCGAGCCGAGACACCATATATTTT. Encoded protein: CASSYRPSRDTIYF.

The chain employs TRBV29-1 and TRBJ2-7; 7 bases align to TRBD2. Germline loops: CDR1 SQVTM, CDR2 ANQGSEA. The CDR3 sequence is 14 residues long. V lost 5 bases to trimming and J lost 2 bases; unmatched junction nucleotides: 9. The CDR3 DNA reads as TGCAGCGTTATGGCGGGAGCGAGTGCCTACGAGCAGTACTTC. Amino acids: CSVMAGASAYEQYF.

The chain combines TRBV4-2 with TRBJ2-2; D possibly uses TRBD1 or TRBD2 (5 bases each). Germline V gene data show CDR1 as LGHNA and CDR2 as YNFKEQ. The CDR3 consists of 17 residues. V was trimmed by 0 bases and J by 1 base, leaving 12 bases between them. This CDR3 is CASSQDLPGRNTGELFF. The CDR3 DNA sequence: TGTGCCAGCAGCCAAGATCTACCAGGGAGGAACACCGGGGAGCTGTTTTTT.

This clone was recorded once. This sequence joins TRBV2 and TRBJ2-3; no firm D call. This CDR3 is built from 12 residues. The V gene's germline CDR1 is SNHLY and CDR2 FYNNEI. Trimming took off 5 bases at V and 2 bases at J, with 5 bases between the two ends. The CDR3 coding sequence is TGTGCCAGCAGTCCTTCCACAGATACGCAGTATTTT. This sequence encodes CASSPSTDTQYF. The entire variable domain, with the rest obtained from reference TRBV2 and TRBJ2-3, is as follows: EPEVTQTPSHQVTQMGQEVILRCVPISNHLYFYWYRQILGQKVEFLVSFYNNEISEKSEIFDDQFSVERPDGSNFTLKIRSTKLEDSAMYFCASSPSTDTQYFGPGTRLTVL.